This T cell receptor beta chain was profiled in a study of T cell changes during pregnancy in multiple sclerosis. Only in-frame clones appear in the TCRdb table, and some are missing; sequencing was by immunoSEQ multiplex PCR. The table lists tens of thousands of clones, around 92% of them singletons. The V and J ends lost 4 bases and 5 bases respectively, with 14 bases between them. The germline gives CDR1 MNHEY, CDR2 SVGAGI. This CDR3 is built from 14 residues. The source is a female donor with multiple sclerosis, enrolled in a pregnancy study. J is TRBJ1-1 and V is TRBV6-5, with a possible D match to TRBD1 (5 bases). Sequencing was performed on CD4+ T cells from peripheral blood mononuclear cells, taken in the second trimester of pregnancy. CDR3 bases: TGTGCCAGCAGTTCCGCAGCGGGGGTGACTGAAGCTTTCTTT. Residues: CASSSAAGVTEAFF.